Listed below are T cell receptor beta chains from one sample, sequenced in a study of T cells in Graves' hyperthyroidism and ophthalmopathy. TCRdb fed the multiplex PCR reads into MiXCR, producing one record per CDR3 protein. Altogether 340,000 or so distinct CDR3 sequences are present, 15% to 20% being singletons, with the ten largest covering 45% to 55%. Input material: blood. The receptors were sampled from a woman in her forties or fifties with Graves' hyperthyroidism. The CDR3 runs from the conserved cysteine through the conserved F or W. Each record gives: D gene, J gene, V gene, clone size, CDR3 protein. The D gene is left open where the match is weak. The size field is filled for only some rows; it gives once, few, many or a size class.

TRBD1 TRBJ1-4 TRBV3-1 - CASSDRGEEKLFF
TRBD2 TRBJ2-1 TRBV20-1 few CSARQTSQGVNEQFF
TRBD2 TRBJ2-2 TRBV28 - CASREGRDTGELFF
- TRBJ2-1 TRBV12-3/TRBV12-4 many CASSLANEQFF
- TRBJ1-1 TRBV6-1 - CASSYGGTSTEAFF
TRBD2 TRBJ2-7 TRBV20-1 many CSAIITGTSGHEQYF
- TRBJ2-1 TRBV28 - CASSAPLGSNEQFF
- TRBJ2-3 TRBV18 many CASSSNGAADTQYF
TRBD2 TRBJ2-1 TRBV15 few CATSGAVSGSLDNEQFF
- TRBJ2-7 TRBV4-1 few CASSQAKGYEQYF
TRBD1 TRBJ1-4 TRBV6-1 few CASSFDRGEKLFF
- TRBJ1-1 TRBV5-1 - CASSPDLRTEAFF
- TRBJ2-2 TRBV3-1 - CASSRRGAGVPGELFF
TRBD2 TRBJ2-1 TRBV11-3 many CASSQTSGGEGSYNEQFF
TRBD2 TRBJ2-1 TRBV7-9 - CASSPGTSGRPMGRNEQFF
- TRBJ2-1 TRBV7-9 many CASSPRQRVEQFF
TRBD1 TRBJ1-2 TRBV7-2 - CASSLVIARDRAGVNYGYTF
- TRBJ2-7 TRBV2 many CASSDGSSGDSYEQYF
- TRBJ2-7 TRBV7-9 few CASSFGNTHEQYF
TRBD1 TRBJ1-1 TRBV28 - CASSPTGLGMNTEAFF
TRBD1 TRBJ1-4 TRBV6-1 many CASIFHPGKGQLNEKLFF
- TRBJ2-1 TRBV20-1 many CSARDPGNNEQFF
- TRBJ1-4 TRBV6-1 - CASRPPQIEKLFF
TRBD1 TRBJ2-7 TRBV27 - CASGGTGHDEQYF